One and the same sample provided the 16 T cell receptor beta chains below, sequenced in a study of cytomegalovirus exposure and HLA in healthy donors. Libraries were prepared by immunoSEQ multiplex PCR; TCRdb keeps only in-frame clonotypes and omits some of them. The sample includes 200,000 or so clones, 70% to 90% seen only once; the top ten take 2.5% to 3.5%. Sequenced sample: PBMCs. The receptors come from a woman between 18 and 29 years old in good health and CMV-seronegative.

The chain links TRBV10-3 to TRBJ2-3; weak D call: TRBD1 (5 bases). The V end was cut by 11 bases, the J end by 6 bases, with 12 bases between. The CDR3 is 11 amino acids. Germline V lookup: CDR1 ENHRY, CDR2 SYGVKD. CDR3 bases: TGTGCCGCTCGACAGAGCGATACGCAGTATTTT. Translated, it gives CAARQSDTQYF.

The gene calls are TRBV28 and TRBJ1-5; tentatively, D is TRBD1 (5 bases). V lost 6 bases and J lost 1, with 10 bases in between. Germline lookup yields CDR1 MDHEN and CDR2 SYDVKM. The CDR3 consists of 14 residues. CDR3 residues: CASSGGTSNQPQHF. As DNA, the CDR3 is TGTGCCAGCAGCGGGGGGACGAGCAATCAGCCCCAGCATTTT.

The CDR3 DNA sequence: TGCGCCAGCAGCCCCCAGCGGGACACAGATACGCAGTATTTT. As protein: CASSPQRDTDTQYF. J is TRBJ2-3 and V is TRBV4-1; 7 nucleotides agree with TRBD2. Germline values: CDR1 MGHRA, CDR2 YSYEKL. This CDR3 is 14 amino acids long. The J segment lost 2 bases and the V segment lost 4 bases, leaving 3 bases of the junction unmatched.

The chain employs TRBV5-4 and TRBJ2-3; maybe TRBD1 (7 bases). Germline V gene lookup returns CDR1 SGHNT and CDR2 YYREEE (reference sequence). The CDR3 loop spans 14 amino acids. Trimming shortened V by 7 bases and J by 2 bases, and 14 bases separated the two germline ends. This chain's CDR3 is CASRRGQNTDTQYF. The DNA for the CDR3 is TGTGCCAGCCGGCGGGGACAGAACACAGATACGCAGTATTTT.

This rearrangement joins TRBV7-9 to TRBJ1-1; possibly TRBD1 for D (6 bases). The CDR3 contains 14 residues. Germline CDR1 SEHNR, CDR2 FQNEAQ (reference sequence). With 5 bases removed from V and 1 base from J, the gap between germline ends came to 11 bases. For the CDR3, the DNA is TGTGCCAGCAGCGCCCCGACAGGGAACACTGAAGCTTTCTTT. The encoded protein is CASSAPTGNTEAFF. The full variable domain, completed using reference TRBV7-9 and TRBJ1-1, is DTGVSQNPRHKITKRGQNVTFRCDPISEHNRLYWYRQTLGQGPEFLTYFQNEAQLEKSRLLSDRFSAERPKGSFSTLEIQRTEQGDSAMYLCASSAPTGNTEAFFGQGTRLTVV.

J is TRBJ1-1 and V is TRBV7-2, with a tentative D call TRBD1 (5 bases). Germline CDR1 reads SGHTA; CDR2 reads FQGNSA. Trimming stripped 2 bases from V and 1 base from J, with 11 bases between. The CDR3 covers 15 residues. For the CDR3, the DNA is TGTGCCAGCAGCTTAAACCCAACAGGGAACACTGAAGCTTTCTTT. It codes for CASSLNPTGNTEAFF. Full variable domain (remainder filled in from reference TRBV7-2 and TRBJ1-1): GAGVSQSPSNKVTEKGKDVELRCDPISGHTALYWYRQSLGQGLEFLIYFQGNSAPDKSGLPSDRFSAERTGGSVSTLTIQRTQQEDSAVYLCASSLNPTGNTEAFFGQGTRLTVV.

The chain links TRBV5-1 to TRBJ1-1, with D unclear. This CDR3 comprises 14 residues. Germline values: CDR1 SGHRS, CDR2 YFSETQ. The ends were cut back, 6 bases at V and 0 bases at J, with 12 bases in the middle. The CDR3 region is CASKEGSMNTEAFF. Written as DNA, the CDR3 is TGCGCCAGCAAGGAGGGATCCATGAACACTGAAGCTTTCTTT.

The CDR3, as DNA: TGTGCCAGCAGCCCCCACGGGAACACTGAAGCTTTCTTT. This encodes CASSPHGNTEAFF. V and J are TRBV6-1 and TRBJ1-1; no clear D. CDR1 MNHNS and CDR2 SASEGT come from the germline V gene. The CDR3 consists of 13 residues. The germline V and J ends were trimmed by 6 bases and 1 base, with 9 bases remaining between them.

The chain is built from TRBV2 and TRBJ2-3, with 7 nucleotides matching TRBD1. This CDR3 has 15 residues. The germline V gene encodes CDR1 SNHLY and CDR2 FYNNEI. Germline trimming cut 1 base from V and 9 bases from J; bases unmatched to any gene: 10. This CDR3 reads CASSEDRGGPGTQYF. In DNA form, the CDR3 reads TGTGCCAGCAGTGAAGACAGGGGCGGGCCGGGAACGCAGTATTTT.

The CDR3 loop reads CASSLSGRGGTGELFF. CDR3 bases: TGTGCCAGCAGTTTATCGGGGAGGGGCGGCACCGGGGAGCTGTTTTTT. This sequence joins TRBV27 and TRBJ2-2; 7 bases map to TRBD2. V dropped 0 bases and J dropped 4; count of bases not matched to a gene: 5. CDR1 is MNHEY and CDR2 is SMNVEV in the germline V gene (reference sequence). CDR3 length: 16 residues.

The V gene is TRBV25-1, the J gene TRBJ2-6; the match to TRBD1 covers 10 bases. V trimming: 7 bases; J trimming: 0 bases; junction bases outside the gene matches: 3. CDR1 is MGHDK and CDR2 is SYGVNS in the germline V gene. This CDR3 is built from 16 residues. CDR3 loop: CASMGQGYSGANVLTF. The CDR3 nucleotides are TGTGCCAGCATGGGACAGGGGTACTCTGGGGCCAACGTCCTGACTTTC.

This clone was found once. This chain links TRBV6-1 with TRBJ2-1; unclear D gene. Trimming left V 6 bases short and J 0 bases short, with 12 bases between. Germline-derived CDR1 and CDR2 are MNHNS and SASEGT. This CDR3 has 15 residues. Written as DNA, the CDR3 is TGTGCCAGCAGATCCCGGGTTGTCTCCTACAATGAGCAGTTCTTC. Translation gives CASRSRVVSYNEQFF.

This clone was observed a few times. The J gene is TRBJ2-7, the V gene TRBV4-1; the match to TRBD2 covers 8 bases. J gave up 6 bases and V 4 bases, and 8 bases lay outside the gene matches. CDR3 size: 14 residues. Germline CDR1 and CDR2: MGHRA and YSYEKL. This CDR3 reads CASSPRGGVGEQYF. CDR3 nucleotides: TGCGCCAGCAGCCCCCGGGGGGGAGTAGGCGAGCAGTACTTC.

There are a few counts of this clone. The V call is TRBV27, the J call TRBJ1-1; tentatively, D is TRBD1 (6 bases). V was shortened by 0 bases and J by 0 bases, with 14 bases between the two germline ends. The germline V gene has CDR1 MNHEY and CDR2 SMNVEV (reference sequence). The CDR3 runs to 17 residues. The chain's CDR3 is CASSLSGTSLMNTEAFF. The CDR3 nucleotides are TGTGCCAGCAGTTTATCTGGGACAAGCCTTATGAACACTGAAGCTTTCTTT.

This chain uses TRBV6-5 with TRBJ2-3; perhaps TRBD2 as D (6 bases). Germline V gene data show CDR1 as MNHEY and CDR2 as SVGAGI. V was shortened by 2 bases and J by 1 base, with 13 bases between the two germline ends. The CDR3 totals 16 residues. CDR3 loop: CASSYVPGRRTDTQYF. The CDR3 bases are TGTGCCAGCAGTTACGTCCCAGGGAGGCGCACAGATACGCAGTATTTT.

This clone occurred a few times. The chain combines TRBV20-1 with TRBJ1-2; 11 nucleotides line up with TRBD1. The CDR3 consists of 11 residues. In germline, CDR1 is DFQATT, CDR2 SNEGSKA (reference sequence). CDR3 loop: CSGQGAHGYTF. In DNA form, the CDR3 reads TGCAGCGGACAGGGGGCGCATGGCTACACCTTC.